This entry lists 32 T cell receptor beta chains sequenced from one sample in a study of blood T cell repertoires in COVID-19. Profiling relied on immunoSEQ multiplex PCR, and the TCRdb table lists in-frame clones only, not all of them. The sample carries 100,000 to 150,000 clones, around 87% recorded once. The sample was peripheral blood. These receptor sequences come from a woman aged 55-69 years with acute or convalescent COVID-19.

The chain links TRBV28 to TRBJ1-6; D remains unclear. Germline V lookup: CDR1 MDHEN, CDR2 SYDVKM. The CDR3 extends over 15 amino acids. The ends were cut back, 4 bases at V and 0 bases at J, with 7 bases in the middle. The CDR3 region has the DNA TGTGCCAGCAGTTCACCGAGCTCCTATAATTCACCCCTCCACTTT. It yields the protein CASSSPSSYNSPLHF.

The CDR3 loop reads CASSLGRVVGEQYF. CDR3 DNA: TGTGCCAGCAGCTTAGGACGGGTCGTCGGCGAGCAGTACTTC. The genes are TRBV7-8 and TRBJ2-7; no clear D. The length of the CDR3 is 14 residues. V lost 1 base and J lost 6, with 13 bases in between. Germline V gene lookup returns CDR1 SGHVS and CDR2 FQNEAQ.

This clone was recorded only once. The V gene is TRBV29-1, the J gene TRBJ2-5, with D maybe TRBD1 (6 bases). Germline assignment: CDR1 SQVTM and CDR2 ANQGSEA. The V gene lost 3 bases and the J gene lost 4 bases, with 9 bases spanning the gap. The CDR3 totals 12 residues. The CDR3 nucleotides are TGCAGCGTTGATCTAGGGGGAGAGACCCAGTACTTC. Translated: CSVDLGGETQYF.

This clone showed up just once. The V and J genes are TRBV11-3 and TRBJ2-1; weak D call: TRBD2 (6 bases). Germline CDR1 and CDR2: SGHNT and YENEEA. The V gene lost 4 bases and the J gene lost 6 bases, with 10 bases spanning the gap. The CDR3 loop spans 13 amino acids. CDR3 DNA: TGTGCCAGCAGCTCTCAGCGGGCCAATGAGCAGTTCTTC. Its translation is CASSSQRANEQFF.

The chain is built from TRBV5-1 and TRBJ1-3; D unclear. CDR1 and CDR2 from the germline V gene are SGHRS and YFSETQ. CDR3 length: 15 residues. V was shortened by 1 base and J by 0 bases, with 8 bases between the two germline ends. The CDR3 DNA sequence: TGCGCCAGCAGCTTGTCTCCCCTCTCTGGAAACACCATATATTTT. This gives the protein CASSLSPLSGNTIYF.

This chain joins TRBV2 and TRBJ2-7, with TRBD1 matching over 8 bases. Trimming took 6 bases from V and 3 from J; bases not matched to a gene: 4. The CDR3 has 13 amino acids. The germline V gene encodes CDR1 SNHLY and CDR2 FYNNEI. This CDR3 is CASRQQGVYEQYF. Written as DNA, the CDR3 is TGTGCCAGCAGACAACAGGGGGTCTACGAGCAGTACTTC.

This chain joins TRBV20-1 and TRBJ2-1; no firm D call. The germline V gene encodes CDR1 DFQATT and CDR2 SNEGSKA (reference sequence). V lost 5 bases and J lost 15, with 11 bases in between. The CDR3 has 9 residues. The CDR3 region has the DNA TGCAGTGCTCCACAGTATATGTTCTTC. Residues: CSAPQYMFF.

V gene TRBV11-1 combines with J gene TRBJ2-1; D might be TRBD2 (5 bases). Trimming removed 5 bases at V and 7 bases at J, with 9 bases between. Germline V gene data show CDR1 as SGHAT and CDR2 as FQDESV (reference sequence). The CDR3 has 12 residues. The CDR3 is CASSQGRNEQFF. The DNA for the CDR3 is TGTGCCAGCAGCCAAGGGAGAAATGAGCAGTTCTTC.

The V and J genes are TRBV5-4 and TRBJ2-1, with 8 bases that match TRBD2. The junction had 4 bases not matched to a gene; V was cut back by 2 bases and J by 0 bases. The CDR3 runs 16 residues. Germline-derived CDR1 and CDR2 are SGHNT and YYREEE (reference sequence). CDR3 loop: CASSFSGALSYNEQFF. DNA of the CDR3: TGTGCCAGCAGCTTTAGCGGGGCCCTCTCCTACAATGAGCAGTTCTTC. The full variable domain, rest sourced from reference TRBV5-4 and TRBJ2-1, is ETGVTQSPTHLIKTRGQQVTLRCSSQSGHNTVSWYQQALGQGPQFIFQYYREEENGRGNFPPRFSGLQFPNYSSELNVNALELDDSALYLCASSFSGALSYNEQFFGPGTRLTVL.

The V gene is TRBV6-5, the J gene TRBJ1-2; perhaps TRBD1 as D (5 bases). The CDR3 extends over 15 amino acids. Per germline, CDR1 MNHEY and CDR2 SVGAGI. V was shortened by 6 bases and J by 4 bases, with 18 bases between the two germline ends. The CDR3 DNA reads as TGTGCCAGCAGGCAGGGCTGGGGTTCTTCCTATGGCTACACCTTC. Translated: CASRQGWGSSYGYTF.

The table lists this clone with a count of one. V is TRBV10-1 and J is TRBJ1-1; D uncertain. Germline assignment: CDR1 WNHNN and CDR2 SYGVQD (reference sequence). The CDR3 sequence is 13 residues long. V dropped 2 bases and J dropped 6 bases, with 10 bases sitting between them. CDR3 in amino acids: CASSEALRAEAFF. For the CDR3, the DNA is TGCGCCAGCAGTGAGGCCCTTCGGGCTGAAGCTTTCTTT.

This chain uses TRBV3-1 (or the pseudogene TRBV3-2) with TRBJ2-3; TRBD1 aligns across 7 bases. J gave up 6 bases and V 6 bases, and 12 bases lay outside the gene matches. Germline CDR1 reads LGHDT; CDR2 reads YNNKEL (reference sequence). The CDR3 loop spans 15 amino acids. CDR3 nucleotide sequence: TGTGCCAGCAGAAGGACAGGTGGTCCGGGCGATACGCAGTATTTT. Translation gives CASRRTGGPGDTQYF.

This chain uses TRBV20-1 with TRBJ2-5; D gene ambiguous. The V gene lost 3 bases and the J gene lost 3 bases, with 5 bases spanning the gap. The V gene's germline CDR1 is DFQATT and CDR2 SNEGSKA (reference sequence). The CDR3 has 11 amino acids. CDR3 DNA: TGCAGTGCTAGCCGGGAAGAGACCCAGTACTTC. The encoded protein is CSASREETQYF.

This chain joins TRBV27 and TRBJ2-2, with 13 bases that match TRBD2. Germline V gene lookup returns CDR1 MNHEY and CDR2 SMNVEV (reference sequence). The CDR3 sequence is 16 residues long. Losses at the gene ends were 6 bases for V and 4 bases for J; bases not matched to a gene: 5. The CDR3 loop is CASSLTSGRATGELFF. The CDR3 DNA follows: TGTGCCAGCAGCCTTACTAGCGGGAGGGCCACCGGGGAGCTGTTTTTT.

J is TRBJ2-7 and V is TRBV19, with D possibly TRBD1 on 7 matching bases. The CDR3 sequence is 15 residues long. Germline CDR1 reads LNHDA; CDR2 reads SQIVND (reference sequence). Trimming removed 0 bases from V and 1 base from J, with 10 bases in between. This CDR3 is CASSIETGRSYEQYF. In DNA form, the CDR3 reads TGTGCCAGTAGTATAGAGACAGGGAGGTCCTACGAGCAGTACTTC.

A word on this clone: At one end the junction does not follow the germline gene, possibly because of a read error. V usage is TRBV18 and J usage is TRBJ1-1, with D possibly being TRBD1 (6 bases). This CDR3 comprises 12 residues. CDR1 KGHSH and CDR2 LQKENI come from the germline V gene. Written as DNA, the CDR3 is TGTGCCAGCTCAACCCGGGACACGGAAGCTTTCTTT. Protein sequence: CASSTRDTEAFF.

This sequence joins TRBV3-1 (or the pseudogene TRBV3-2) and TRBJ2-2, with D hard to call. The CDR3 consists of 14 residues. The germline gives CDR1 LGHDT, CDR2 YNNKEL (reference sequence). V was trimmed by 0 bases and J by 3 bases, leaving 5 bases between them. The CDR3 reads CASSQDPYTGELFF. CDR3 nucleotides: TGTGCCAGCAGCCAAGATCCGTACACCGGGGAGCTGTTTTTT.

The genes are TRBV7-2 and TRBJ2-7; TRBD2 matches at 14 bases. From germline, CDR1 is SGHTA and CDR2 FQGNSA. The V gene end was trimmed by 3 bases and the J gene end by 6 bases; junction bases not matched to a gene: 4. The CDR3 length is 15 residues. The CDR3 DNA is TGTGCCAGCAGCTTGGGACTAGCGGGAGCTTCCGAGCAGTACTTC. Residues: CASSLGLAGASEQYF. The variable domain in full, with the rest retrieved from reference TRBV7-2 and TRBJ2-7, is GAGVSQSPSNKVTEKGKDVELRCDPISGHTALYWYRQSLGQGLEFLIYFQGNSAPDKSGLPSDRFSAERTGGSVSTLTIQRTQQEDSAVYLCASSLGLAGASEQYFGPGTRLTVT.

This chain joins TRBV19 and TRBJ2-1, with 9 bases aligning to TRBD2. CDR1 is LNHDA and CDR2 is SQIVND in the germline V gene (reference sequence). Trimming at V came to 1 base and at J to 0 bases, leaving 4 bases not matched to a gene. The CDR3 has 17 residues. Written as DNA, the CDR3 is TGTGCCAGTAGTATAGTGGTTAGCGGGAGCTCCTACAATGAGCAGTTCTTC. Protein: CASSIVVSGSSYNEQFF.

V usage is TRBV30 and J usage is TRBJ1-5; D unclear. V was pared by 5 bases and J by 5 bases, with 13 bases between. This CDR3 spans 13 amino acids. CDR1 and CDR2 (germline): GTSNPN, SVGIG (reference sequence). The CDR3 region is CAWGVGLDQPQHF. In DNA, the CDR3 is TGTGCCTGGGGGGTCGGGTTGGATCAGCCCCAGCATTTT.

This chain connects TRBV27 to TRBJ2-4; TRBD1 might be the D (6 bases). The germline gives CDR1 MNHEY, CDR2 SMNVEV (reference sequence). The CDR3 consists of 16 residues. With 5 bases removed from V and 1 base from J, the gap between germline ends came to 15 bases. CDR3 loop: CASSLWTAAAKNIQYF. Here the CDR3 DNA reads TGTGCCAGCAGTCTCTGGACAGCCGCGGCCAAAAACATTCAGTACTTC.

This chain uses TRBV11-3 with TRBJ2-2; a weak D match, TRBD1 (5 bases). Germline V gives CDR1 SGHNT, CDR2 YENEEA. The CDR3 is 15 amino acids. Trimming cost V 5 bases and J 3 bases, with 13 bases left between them. As DNA, the CDR3 is TGTGCCAGCAGCGCAGGGTTACCGGACACCGGGGAGCTGTTTTTT. Protein product: CASSAGLPDTGELFF.

The chain combines TRBV11-3 with TRBJ2-1; 8 positions agree with TRBD1. The CDR3 extends over 15 amino acids. Germline V gene lookup returns CDR1 SGHNT and CDR2 YENEEA. With 1 base clipped from V and 7 bases from J, the junction kept 6 bases outside the gene matches. Here the CDR3 DNA reads TGTGCCAGCAGCTTAGGAGGGACAGGAGTGAATGAGCAGTTCTTC. Translation: CASSLGGTGVNEQFF.

This chain links TRBV3-1 (or the pseudogene TRBV3-2) with TRBJ2-7; D unclear. CDR3 length equals 13 residues. Trimming removed 2 bases at V and 11 bases at J, with 16 bases between. The germline CDR1 and CDR2 sequences are LGHDT and YNNKEL (reference sequence). The CDR3 loop is CASSQSAAALKYF. The CDR3 DNA reads TGTGCCAGCAGCCAAAGCGCGGCGGCGCTAAAGTACTTC.

The chain links TRBV30 to TRBJ1-1; 9 nucleotides line up with TRBD1. V lost 2 bases and J lost 5; bases outside the gene matches: 9. Germline lookup yields CDR1 GTSNPN and CDR2 SVGIG (reference sequence). The CDR3 has 15 residues. The DNA of the CDR3 is TGTGCCTGGAGTAGATCCGGGACAGGGTATACTGAAGCTTTCTTT. Encoded protein: CAWSRSGTGYTEAFF.

CDR3 protein: CASSSPGRTVETQYF. CDR3 sequence (DNA): TGTGCCAGCAGTTCCCCGGGTCGAACCGTGGAGACCCAGTACTTC. The V and J genes are TRBV28 and TRBJ2-5; D not resolved. The germline V gene has CDR1 MDHEN and CDR2 SYDVKM. CDR3 length: 15 residues. The ends were cut back, 4 bases at V and 5 bases at J, with 17 bases in the middle.

The chain combines TRBV19 with TRBJ2-7; the match to TRBD2 covers 10 bases. This CDR3 is 15 amino acids long. Looked up from germline, CDR1 is LNHDA and CDR2 is SQIVND (reference sequence). The V gene end was trimmed by 5 bases and the J gene end by 6 bases; junction bases not matched to a gene: 10. CDR3 in DNA: TGTGCCAGTAGTCCTTGGCCTAGCGGGAGCTCCGAGCAGTACTTC. Translated: CASSPWPSGSSEQYF.

CDR3 loop: CASSLRGTGVISYEQYF. The CDR3 DNA reads TGTGCCAGCAGTTTAAGAGGGACAGGGGTGATCTCCTACGAGCAGTACTTC. This sequence joins TRBV27 and TRBJ2-7, with 10 bases fitting TRBD1. CDR1 is MNHEY and CDR2 is SMNVEV in the germline V gene (reference sequence). V lost 2 bases to trimming and J lost 0 bases; unmatched junction nucleotides: 7. CDR3 length equals 17 residues.

V usage is TRBV30 and J usage is TRBJ1-1; 7 bases fit TRBD1. Germline loops: CDR1 GTSNPN, CDR2 SVGIG (reference sequence). There are 13 residues in the CDR3. With V trimmed by 3 bases and J by 12 bases, 13 bases remained unmatched. The CDR3 nucleotides are TGTGCCTGGAGGCTCAACTTACAGGGGATGTCTTTCTTT. The encoded protein is CAWRLNLQGMSFF.

The V gene is TRBV12-3 or TRBV12-4, the J gene TRBJ2-1, with 7 positions matching TRBD2. V was clipped by 5 bases and J by 9 bases; unmatched bases: 7. The CDR3 spans 13 residues. CDR3 sequence (DNA): TGTGCCAGCAGTCCATCGGGAGGCTCTGAGCAGTTCTTC. This codes for CASSPSGGSEQFF.

The chain combines TRBV5-1 with TRBJ2-7, with 7 bases lining up with TRBD2. Germline V gene data show CDR1 as SGHRS and CDR2 as YFSETQ. This CDR3 contains 14 residues. V shed 4 bases, J shed 6 bases, and the junction held 10 bases outside the gene matches. DNA for the CDR3: TGCGCCAGCAGCCCCTCCTGGACTAGTCCCGAGCAGTACTTC. Translation: CASSPSWTSPEQYF.

This chain connects TRBV19 to TRBJ1-5; D perhaps matches TRBD1 (5 bases). Germline CDR1 reads LNHDA; CDR2 reads SQIVND (reference sequence). The CDR3 is 19 amino acids. The V end was cut by 1 base, the J end by 0 bases, with 19 bases between. Written as DNA, the CDR3 is TGTGCCAGTAGTATAGGAGGAGGGCAAGGGGCTTATAGCAATCAGCCCCAGCATTTT. Protein sequence: CASSIGGGQGAYSNQPQHF.